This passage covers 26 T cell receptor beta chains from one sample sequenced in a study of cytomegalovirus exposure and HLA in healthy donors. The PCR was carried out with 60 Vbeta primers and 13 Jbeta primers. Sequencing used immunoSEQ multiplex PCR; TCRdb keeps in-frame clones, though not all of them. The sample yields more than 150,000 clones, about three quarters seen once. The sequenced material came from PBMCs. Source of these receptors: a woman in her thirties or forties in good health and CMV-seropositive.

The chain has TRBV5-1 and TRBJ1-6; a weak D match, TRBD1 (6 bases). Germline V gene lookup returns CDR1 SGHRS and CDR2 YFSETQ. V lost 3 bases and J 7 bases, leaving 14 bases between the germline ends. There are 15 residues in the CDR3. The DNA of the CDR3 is TGCGCCAGCAGCTGGACAGTCAGCAACAATTCACCCCTCCACTTT. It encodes CASSWTVSNNSPLHF.

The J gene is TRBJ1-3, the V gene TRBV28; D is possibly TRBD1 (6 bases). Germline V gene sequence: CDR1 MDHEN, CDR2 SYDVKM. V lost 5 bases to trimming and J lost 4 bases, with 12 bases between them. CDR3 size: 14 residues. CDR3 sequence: CASSTTGMGNTIYF. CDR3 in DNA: TGTGCCAGCAGTACAACAGGGATGGGAAACACCATATATTTT.

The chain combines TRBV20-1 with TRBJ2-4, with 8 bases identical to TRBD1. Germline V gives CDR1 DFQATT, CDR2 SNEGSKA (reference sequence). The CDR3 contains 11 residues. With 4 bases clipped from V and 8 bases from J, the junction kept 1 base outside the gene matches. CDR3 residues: CSAKTGDIQYF. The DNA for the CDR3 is TGCAGTGCTAAGACAGGGGACATTCAGTACTTC.

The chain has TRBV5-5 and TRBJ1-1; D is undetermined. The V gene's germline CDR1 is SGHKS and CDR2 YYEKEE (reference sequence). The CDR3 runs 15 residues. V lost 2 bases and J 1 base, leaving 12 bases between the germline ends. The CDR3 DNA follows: TGTGCCAGCAGCTTATCCAGGCCGTCGAACACTGAAGCTTTCTTT. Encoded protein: CASSLSRPSNTEAFF.

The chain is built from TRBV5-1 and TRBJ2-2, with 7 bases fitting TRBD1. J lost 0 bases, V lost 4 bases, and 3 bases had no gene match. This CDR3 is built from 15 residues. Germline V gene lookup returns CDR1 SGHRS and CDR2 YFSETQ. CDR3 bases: TGCGCCAGCAGCCCAGGGACAGCGAACACCGGGGAGCTGTTTTTT. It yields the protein CASSPGTANTGELFF.

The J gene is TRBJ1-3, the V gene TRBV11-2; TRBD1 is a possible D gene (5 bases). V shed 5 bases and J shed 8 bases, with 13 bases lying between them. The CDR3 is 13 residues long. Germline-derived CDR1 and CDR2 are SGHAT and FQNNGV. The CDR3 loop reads CASSRGAAYTIYF. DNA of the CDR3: TGTGCCAGCAGCCGTGGGGCCGCCTACACCATATATTTT. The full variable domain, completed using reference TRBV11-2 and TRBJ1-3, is EAGVAQSPRYKIIEKRQSVAFWCNPISGHATLYWYQQILGQGPKLLIQFQNNGVVDDSQLPKDRFSAERLKGVDSTLKIQPAKLEDSAVYLCASSRGAAYTIYFGEGSWLTVV.

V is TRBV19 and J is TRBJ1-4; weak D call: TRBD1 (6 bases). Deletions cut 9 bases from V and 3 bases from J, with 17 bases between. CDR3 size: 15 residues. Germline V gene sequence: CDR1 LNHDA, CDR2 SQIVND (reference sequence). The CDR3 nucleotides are TGTGCCAGCCTTCTAACAGGGTCGGCTAATGAAAAACTGTTTTTT. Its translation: CASLLTGSANEKLFF.

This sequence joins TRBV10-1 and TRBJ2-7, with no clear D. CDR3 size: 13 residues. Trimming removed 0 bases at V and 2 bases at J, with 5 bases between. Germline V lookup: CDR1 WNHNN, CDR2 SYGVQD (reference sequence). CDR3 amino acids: CASSESATYEQYF. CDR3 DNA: TGCGCCAGCAGTGAGTCGGCCACCTACGAGCAGTACTTC.

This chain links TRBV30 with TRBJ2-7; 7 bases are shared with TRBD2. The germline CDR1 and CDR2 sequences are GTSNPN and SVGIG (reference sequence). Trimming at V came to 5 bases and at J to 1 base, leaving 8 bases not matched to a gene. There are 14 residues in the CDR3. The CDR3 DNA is TGTGCCTGGGAACCGGGGGGTCCGTCCTACGAGCAGTACTTC. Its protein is CAWEPGGPSYEQYF.

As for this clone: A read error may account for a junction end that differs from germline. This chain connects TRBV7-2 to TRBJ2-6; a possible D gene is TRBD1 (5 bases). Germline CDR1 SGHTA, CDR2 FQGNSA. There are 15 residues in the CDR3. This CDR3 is CASSSPKPGANGLTF. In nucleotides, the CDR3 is TGTGCCAGCAGCTCCCCTAAACCTGGGGCCAACGGCCTGACTTTC.

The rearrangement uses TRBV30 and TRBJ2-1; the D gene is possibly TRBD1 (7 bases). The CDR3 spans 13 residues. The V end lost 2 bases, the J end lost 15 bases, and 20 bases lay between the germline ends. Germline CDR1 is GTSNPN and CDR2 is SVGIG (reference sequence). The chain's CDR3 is CAWSQGGNILPFF. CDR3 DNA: TGTGCCTGGAGTCAGGGGGGTAATATATTGCCGTTCTTC.

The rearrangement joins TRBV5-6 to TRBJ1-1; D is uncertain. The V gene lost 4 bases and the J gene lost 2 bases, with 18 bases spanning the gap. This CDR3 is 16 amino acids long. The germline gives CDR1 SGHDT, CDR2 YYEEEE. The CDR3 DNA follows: TGTGCCAGCAGCCCTCCGCGGGGTTGGGCAAACACTGAAGCTTTCTTT. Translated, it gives CASSPPRGWANTEAFF.

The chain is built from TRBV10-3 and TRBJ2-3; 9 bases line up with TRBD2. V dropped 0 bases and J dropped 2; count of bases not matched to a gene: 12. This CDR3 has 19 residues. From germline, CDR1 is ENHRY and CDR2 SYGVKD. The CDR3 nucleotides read TGTGCCATCAGTGAGTCGGAAGCGGGGGGCAAGGACTACACAGATACGCAGTATTTT. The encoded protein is CAISESEAGGKDYTDTQYF.

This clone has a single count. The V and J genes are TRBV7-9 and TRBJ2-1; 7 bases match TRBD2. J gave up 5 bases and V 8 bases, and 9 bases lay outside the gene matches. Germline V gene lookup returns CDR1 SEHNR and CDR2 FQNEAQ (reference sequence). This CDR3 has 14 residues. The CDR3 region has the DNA TGTGCCAGCCAGTCCGGCGGGGGAAACAATGAGCAGTTCTTC. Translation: CASQSGGGNNEQFF. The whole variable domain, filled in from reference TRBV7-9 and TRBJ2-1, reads DTGVSQNPRHKITKRGQNVTFRCDPISEHNRLYWYRQTLGQGPEFLTYFQNEAQLEKSRLLSDRFSAERPKGSFSTLEIQRTEQGDSAMYLCASQSGGGNNEQFFGPGTRLTVL.

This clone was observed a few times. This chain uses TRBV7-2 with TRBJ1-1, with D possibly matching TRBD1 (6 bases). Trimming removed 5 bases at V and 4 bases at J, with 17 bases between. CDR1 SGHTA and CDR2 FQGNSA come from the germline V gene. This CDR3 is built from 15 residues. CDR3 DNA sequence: TGTGCCAGCAGCGCCCAACAGGGCTCCGGCACTGAAGCTTTCTTT. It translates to CASSAQQGSGTEAFF.

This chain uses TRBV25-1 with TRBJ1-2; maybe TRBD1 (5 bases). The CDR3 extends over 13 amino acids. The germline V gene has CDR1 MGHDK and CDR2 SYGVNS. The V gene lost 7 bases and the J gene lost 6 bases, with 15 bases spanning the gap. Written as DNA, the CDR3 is TGTGCCAGCACTCTGGGGGGTCGGGATGGCTACACCTTC. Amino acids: CASTLGGRDGYTF.

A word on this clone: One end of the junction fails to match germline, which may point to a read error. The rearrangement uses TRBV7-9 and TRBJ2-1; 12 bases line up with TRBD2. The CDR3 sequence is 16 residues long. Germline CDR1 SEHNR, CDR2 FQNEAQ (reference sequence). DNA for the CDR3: TGTTCCAGCAGCCCTTCCCTAGCGGGGGGGCTCCATGAGCAGTTCTTC. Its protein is CSSSPSLAGGLHEQFF.

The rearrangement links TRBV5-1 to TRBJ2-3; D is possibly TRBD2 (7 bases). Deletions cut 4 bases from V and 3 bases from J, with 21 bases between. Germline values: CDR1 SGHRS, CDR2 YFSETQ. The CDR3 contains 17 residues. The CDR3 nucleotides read TGCGCCAGCAGCCTTGTTCTGTCGGGGGGCGGGACAGATACGCAGTATTTT. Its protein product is CASSLVLSGGGTDTQYF.

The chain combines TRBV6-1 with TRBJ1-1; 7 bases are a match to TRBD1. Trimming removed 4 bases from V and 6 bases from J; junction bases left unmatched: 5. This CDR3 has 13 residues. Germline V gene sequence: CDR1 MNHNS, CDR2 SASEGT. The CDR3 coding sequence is TGTGCCAGCAGTGTTCACAGGGGCTCTGAAGCTTTCTTT. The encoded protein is CASSVHRGSEAFF.

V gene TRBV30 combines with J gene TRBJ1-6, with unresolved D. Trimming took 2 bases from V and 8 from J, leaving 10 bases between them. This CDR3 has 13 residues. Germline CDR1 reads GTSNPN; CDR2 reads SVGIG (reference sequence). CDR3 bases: TGTGCCTGGAGTTCGGGTTGGGATTCACCCCTCCACTTT. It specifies CAWSSGWDSPLHF.

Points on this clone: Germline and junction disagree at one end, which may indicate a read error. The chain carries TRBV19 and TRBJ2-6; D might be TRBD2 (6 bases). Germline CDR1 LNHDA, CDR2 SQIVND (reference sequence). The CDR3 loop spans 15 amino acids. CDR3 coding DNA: TGTGCCAGTAGTATAGTCGCTTTAGCGGCCAACGGCCTGACTTTC. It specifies CASSIVALAANGLTF.

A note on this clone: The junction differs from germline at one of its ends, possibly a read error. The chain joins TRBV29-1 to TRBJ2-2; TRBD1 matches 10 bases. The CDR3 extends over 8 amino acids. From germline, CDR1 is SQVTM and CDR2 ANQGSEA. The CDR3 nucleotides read TGCAGCGTGGGGACAGGGGTTTTT. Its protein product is CSVGTGVF.

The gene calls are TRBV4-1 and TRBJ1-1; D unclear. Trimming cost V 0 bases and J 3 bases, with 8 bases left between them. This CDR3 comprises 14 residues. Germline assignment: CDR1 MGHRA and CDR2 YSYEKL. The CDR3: CASSQEGVDTEAFF. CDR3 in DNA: TGCGCCAGCAGCCAAGAGGGCGTGGACACTGAAGCTTTCTTT.

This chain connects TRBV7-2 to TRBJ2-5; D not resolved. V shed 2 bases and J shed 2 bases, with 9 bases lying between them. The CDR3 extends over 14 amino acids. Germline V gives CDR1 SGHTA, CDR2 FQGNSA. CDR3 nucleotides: TGTGCCAGCAGCTTAAATGGCGGACAAGAGACCCAGTACTTC. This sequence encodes CASSLNGGQETQYF. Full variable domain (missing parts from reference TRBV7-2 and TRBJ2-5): GAGVSQSPSNKVTEKGKDVELRCDPISGHTALYWYRQSLGQGLEFLIYFQGNSAPDKSGLPSDRFSAERTGGSVSTLTIQRTQQEDSAVYLCASSLNGGQETQYFGPGTRLLVL.

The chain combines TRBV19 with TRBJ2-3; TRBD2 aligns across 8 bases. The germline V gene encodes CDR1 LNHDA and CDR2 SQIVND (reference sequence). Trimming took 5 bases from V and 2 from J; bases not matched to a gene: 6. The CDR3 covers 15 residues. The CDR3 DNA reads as TGTGCCAGTAGTCTGCCGGGGGGGCCCACAGATACGCAGTATTTT. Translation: CASSLPGGPTDTQYF.

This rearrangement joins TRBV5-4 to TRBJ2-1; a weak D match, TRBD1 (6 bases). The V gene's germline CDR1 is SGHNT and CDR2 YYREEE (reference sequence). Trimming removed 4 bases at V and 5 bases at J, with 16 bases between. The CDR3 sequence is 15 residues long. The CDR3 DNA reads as TGTGCCAGCAGCCTACGACAGGTCAGTCACAATGAGCAGTTCTTC. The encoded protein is CASSLRQVSHNEQFF.